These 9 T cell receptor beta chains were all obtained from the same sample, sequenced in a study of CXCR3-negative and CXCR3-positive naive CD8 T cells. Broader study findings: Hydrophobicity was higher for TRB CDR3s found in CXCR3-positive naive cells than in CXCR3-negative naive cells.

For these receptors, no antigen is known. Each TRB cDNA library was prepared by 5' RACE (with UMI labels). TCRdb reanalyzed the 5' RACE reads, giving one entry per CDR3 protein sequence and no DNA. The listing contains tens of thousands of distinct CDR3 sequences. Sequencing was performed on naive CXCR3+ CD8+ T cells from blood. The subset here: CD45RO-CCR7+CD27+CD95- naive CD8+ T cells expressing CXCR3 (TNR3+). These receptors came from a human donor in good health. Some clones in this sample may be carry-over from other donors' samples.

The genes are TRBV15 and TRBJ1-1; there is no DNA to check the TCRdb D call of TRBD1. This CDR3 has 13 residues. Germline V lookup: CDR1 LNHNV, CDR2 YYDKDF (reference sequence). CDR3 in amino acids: CATSKDRGRGSFF.

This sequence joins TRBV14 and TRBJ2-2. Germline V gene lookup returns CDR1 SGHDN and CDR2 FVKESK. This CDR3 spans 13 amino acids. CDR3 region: CASSQKRAGELFF.

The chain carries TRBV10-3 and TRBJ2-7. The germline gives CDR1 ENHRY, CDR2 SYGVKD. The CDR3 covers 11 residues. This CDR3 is CAISERSEQYF.

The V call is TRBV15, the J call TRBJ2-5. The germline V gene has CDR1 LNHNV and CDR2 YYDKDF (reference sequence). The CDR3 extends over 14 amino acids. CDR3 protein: CATSREALQETQYF.

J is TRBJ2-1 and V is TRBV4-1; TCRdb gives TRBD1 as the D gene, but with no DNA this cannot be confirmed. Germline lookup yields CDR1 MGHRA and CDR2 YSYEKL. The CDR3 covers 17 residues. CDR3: CASSQDQGGSGYNEQFF.

CDR3 protein: CASRTVTGELFF. The rearrangement uses TRBV28 and TRBJ2-2; TCRdb reports TRBD1, a call that lacks DNA to check it against. Looked up from germline, CDR1 is MDHEN and CDR2 is SYDVKM. The CDR3 runs to 12 residues.

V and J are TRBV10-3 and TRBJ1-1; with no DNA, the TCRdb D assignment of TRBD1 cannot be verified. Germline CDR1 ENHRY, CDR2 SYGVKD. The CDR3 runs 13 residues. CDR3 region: CAISEDDSPEAFF.

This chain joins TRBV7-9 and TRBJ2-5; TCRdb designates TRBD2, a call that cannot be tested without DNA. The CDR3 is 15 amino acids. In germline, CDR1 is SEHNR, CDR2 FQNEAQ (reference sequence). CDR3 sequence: CASSLYGLAEETQYF.

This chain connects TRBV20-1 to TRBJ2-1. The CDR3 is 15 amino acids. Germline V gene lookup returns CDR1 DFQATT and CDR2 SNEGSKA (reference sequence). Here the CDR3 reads CSARDIASSYNEQFF.